A selection of T cell receptor beta chains follows, all from one sample in a study of T cells in Graves' hyperthyroidism and ophthalmopathy. TCRdb processed the multiplex PCR reads anew with MiXCR; each CDR3 protein has one entry. Seen here are around 760,000 distinct CDR3 sequences, over 35% observed once, and the top ten hold roughly 31%. The sample consisted of blood. The receptors were sampled from a woman between 40 and 55 years old with Graves' hyperthyroidism. The CDR3 runs from the conserved cysteine through the conserved F or W. D genes are given only for firm matches. Not all rows give a size; the values are once, few, many and, for expanded clones, a class.

d_call j_call clone_size v_call cdr3_aa cdr3_nt
TRBD1 TRBJ1-5 . TRBV5-5 CASSLYDRGLYSNQPQHF TGTGCCAGCAGCCTCTACGACAGGGGCCTGTATAGCAATCAGCCCCAGCATTTT
TRBD1 TRBJ1-4 . TRBV20-1 CSARDVGAGGREKLFF TGCAGTGCTAGAGATGTAGGGGCAGGGGGTAGAGAAAAACTGTTTTTT
. TRBJ2-1 . TRBV7-2 CASSSGLPNEQFF TGTGCCAGCAGCTCCGGGCTCCCCAATGAGCAGTTCTTC
. TRBJ2-5 . TRBV7-2 CASSLANILRGQETQYF TGTGCCAGCAGCTTAGCCAACATCCTCCGTGGGCAAGAGACCCAGTACTTC
TRBD1 TRBJ1-2 many TRBV7-8 CASSLDRGHGYTF TGTGCCAGCAGCTTAGACAGGGGGCACGGCTACACCTTC
. TRBJ2-3 . TRBV7-8 CASSQTSRADTQYF TGTGCCAGCAGCCAGACTAGTCGCGCAGATACGCAGTATTTT
. TRBJ1-6 many TRBV7-9 CASSPGGNSPLHF TGTGCCAGCTCGCCCGGAGGGAATTCACCCCTCCACTTT
. TRBJ1-6 once TRBV7-2 CASSFSNWGSYNSPLHF TGTGCCAGCAGCTTTTCAAATTGGGGCTCCTATAATTCACCCCTCCACTTT
TRBD2 TRBJ2-7 few TRBV12-3/TRBV12-4 CASSSGTSGLPYEQYF TGTGCCAGCAGTTCCGGGACTAGCGGACTTCCCTACGAGCAGTACTTC
. TRBJ1-4 many TRBV7-9 CASSGRRATNEKLFF TGTGCCAGCAGCGGGCGACGAGCAACTAATGAAAAACTGTTTTTT
. TRBJ1-6 . TRBV7-9 CASSFTGNSPLHF TGTGCCAGCAGCTTTACAGGGAATTCACCCCTCCACTTT
. TRBJ2-6 . TRBV10-3 CAISVSAGGNVLTF TGTGCCATCAGTGTCTCGGCAGGGGGGAACGTCCTGACTTTC
. TRBJ1-2 . TRBV7-9 CASTNQTSMYLCASSLRDRDGYTF .
. TRBJ1-2 many TRBV29-1 CSVGDGEYGYTF TGCAGCGTTGGGGACGGAGAATATGGCTACACCTTC
. TRBJ2-7 . TRBV6-5 CASTNRADEQYF TGTGCCAGCACCAACAGGGCTGACGAGCAGTACTTC
. TRBJ2-3 . TRBV7-6 CASSSGADTRYF TGTGCCAGCAGCTCTGGGGCGGATACGCGGTATTTT
. TRBJ1-1 few TRBV6-2/TRBV6-3 CASSYFGKTEAFF TGTGCCAGCAGTTACTTCGGGAAGACTGAAGCTTTCTTT
. TRBJ2-5 . TRBV7-9 CASSLKHRGGETQYF TGTGCCAGCAGCTTAAAGCACAGGGGAGGGGAGACCCAGTACTTC
. TRBJ1-5 few TRBV7-2 CASSRAINQPQHF TGTGCCAGCAGCCGGGCCATCAATCAGCCCCAGCATTTT
. TRBJ1-2 few TRBV12-5 CASGSLYGYTF TGTGCTAGTGGCAGCCTCTATGGCTACACCTTC
. TRBJ2-3 . TRBV30 CACPLGTDTQYF TGTGCCTGCCCTCTGGGCACAGATACGCAGTATTTT
TRBD1 TRBJ1-2 . TRBV3-1 CASGQVGWSGYGYTF TGTGCCAGTGGACAGGTTGGATGGTCGGGCTATGGCTACACCTTC
. TRBJ2-7 many TRBV10-3 CAIGLGLGTQVHEQYF TGTGCCATCGGGCTGGGCTTGGGGACTCAAGTCCACGAGCAGTACTTC
TRBD1 TRBJ2-3 many TRBV10-1 CASSDDRGAGDTQYF TGCGCCAGCAGTGACGACAGGGGCGCTGGAGATACGCAGTATTTT
. TRBJ1-6 many TRBV2 CASGADSYNSPLHF TGTGCCAGCGGGGCCGACAGCTATAATTCACCCCTCCACTTT
. TRBJ1-1 . TRBV9 CASSVEGTGRTEAFF TGTGCCAGCAGCGTAGAGGGGACGGGGCGCACTGAAGCTTTCTTT
TRBD1 TRBJ2-1 . TRBV11-2 CASSSTGGEQFF TGTGCCAGCAGCTCGACAGGGGGTGAGCAGTTCTTC
. TRBJ2-7 many TRBV11-2 CASSLVIYEQYF TGTGCCAGCAGCTTAGTAATCTACGAGCAGTACTTC
. TRBJ2-3 . TRBV7-2 CASSFSQSDTQYF TGTGCCAGCAGCTTCTCTCAATCGGATACGCAGTATTTT
TRBD2 TRBJ2-7 few TRBV11-2 CASSGSGGFSYEQYF TGTGCCAGCAGCGGTAGCGGGGGGTTTTCCTACGAGCAGTACTTC
. TRBJ2-2 . TRBV7-8 CASSFFSIAENTGELFF TGTGCCAGCAGCTTTTTTTCTATTGCGGAGAACACCGGGGAGCTGTTTTTT
. TRBJ2-3 . TRBV7-2 CASSSTPRSDTQYF TGTGCCAGCAGCTCGACACCCAGATCGGATACGCAGTATTTT
TRBD2 TRBJ2-7 . TRBV5-1 CASSFSTSGRPFTLASYEQYF TGCGCCAGCAGCTTTAGTACTAGCGGGAGGCCTTTTACCCTAGCCTCCTACGAGCAGTACTTC
. TRBJ2-7 . TRBV5-5 CASTPGVGEGWGEQYF TGTGCCAGCACCCCGGGAGTAGGGGAAGGCTGGGGCGAGCAGTACTTC
. TRBJ2-6 . TRBV10-3 CAIDGANVLTF TGTGCCATCGATGGGGCCAACGTCCTGACTTTC
. TRBJ1-1 . TRBV5-8 CASTRQGRRNTEAFF TGTGCCAGCACTCGGCAGGGGAGGAGGAACACTGAAGCTTTCTTT
. TRBJ2-7 few TRBV5-6 CASSLVDRQGGTYEQYF TGTGCCAGCAGCTTGGTCGATCGGCAGGGGGGAACCTACGAGCAGTACTTC
. TRBJ2-7 few TRBV6-5 CASSYLGLGEQYF TGTGCCAGCAGTTACCTTGGTTTAGGCGAGCAGTACTTC
TRBD1 TRBJ1-1 many TRBV29-1 CSARRDRVNTEAFF TGCAGCGCCCGGAGGGACAGAGTGAACACTGAAGCTTTCTTT
. TRBJ1-2 . TRBV5-1 CASSEALGLKGGYTF TGTGCCAGCAGTGAAGCGCTGGGACTTAAGGGCGGCTACACCTTC
. TRBJ1-3 . TRBV20-1 CSASSPSGNTTYF TGCAGTGCTAGCTCGCCCTCTGGAAACACCACATATTTT
. TRBJ2-7 many TRBV7-9 CASSVNADSSYEQYF TGTGCCAGCAGCGTAAACGCGGACAGCTCCTACGAGCAGTACTTC
. TRBJ1-4 few TRBV4-3 CASSPSGQGRGEKLFF TGCGCCAGCAGCCCAAGCGGGCAGGGGCGCGGAGAAAAACTGTTTTTT
TRBD1 TRBJ1-5 few TRBV12-3/TRBV12-4 CASRETGTHQPQHF TGTGCCAGCAGAGAGACAGGGACTCATCAGCCCCAGCATTTT
TRBD1 TRBJ2-7 many TRBV19 CASTGTGGVEQYF TGTGCCAGTACCGGGACAGGGGGCGTCGAGCAGTACTTC
TRBD1 TRBJ1-2 few TRBV20-1 CSARDSRTGIGYTF TGCAGTGCTAGAGATAGCCGGACAGGGATTGGCTACACCTTC
. TRBJ2-5 . TRBV5-1 CASSLEGRSYQETQYF TGCGCCAGCAGCTTGGAGGGCAGGTCGTACCAAGAGACCCAGTACTTC
TRBD1 TRBJ1-2 . TRBV4-3 CASSQDRKGAGYTF TGCGCCAGCAGCCAAGACAGGAAGGGGGCGGGCTACACCTTC
TRBD1 TRBJ1-2 many TRBV9 CASSVATGGAYGYTF TGTGCCAGCAGCGTGGCCACAGGGGGAGCCTATGGCTACACCTTC
TRBD1 TRBJ1-2 . TRBV18 CASSPVQQGAYGYTF TGTGCCAGCTCACCAGTTCAACAGGGGGCCTATGGCTACACCTTC
TRBD1 TRBJ1-4 . TRBV20-1 CSASGQPTGEKLFF TGCAGTGCTTCGGGACAGCCGACGGGCGAAAAACTGTTTTTT
TRBD2 TRBJ2-7 few TRBV7-2 CASSLRGGGQAYEQYF TGTGCCAGCAGCTTACGTGGCGGGGGGCAAGCCTACGAGCAGTACTTC
. TRBJ2-2 . TRBV10-3 CAISDREGNTGELFF TGTGCCATCAGTGACAGGGAAGGGAACACCGGGGAGCTGTTTTTT
. TRBJ1-5 . TRBV6-5 CVSSYRPDQPQHF TGTGTCAGCAGTTATCGGCCAGATCAGCCCCAGCATTTT
. TRBJ1-1 . TRBV12-5 CATRRLLGTEAFF TGTGCCACCCGCAGACTGTTGGGCACTGAAGCTTTCTTT
. TRBJ2-7 many TRBV7-2 CASSINLDSYEQYF TGTGCCAGCAGCATTAACCTCGACTCCTACGAGCAGTACTTC
TRBD1 TRBJ1-2 . TRBV19 CASSVLGQGDYGYTF TGTGCCAGTAGTGTTCTGGGACAGGGGGACTATGGCTACACCTTC
. TRBJ1-2 . TRBV19 CASIPEGRYYGYTF TGTGCCAGTATCCCCGAGGGGCGTTACTATGGCTACACCTTC